These 10 T cell receptor beta chains share one sample of origin, sequenced in a study of T cells expressing NK-cell markers. No DNA is given; TCRdb re-called the 5' RACE reads and lists each CDR3 protein once. This sample's clone table lists 550,000 or so distinct CDR3 sequences. What was sequenced was blood T cells: a sorted CD56 or NKG2C T cell subset, CD4+ or CD8+ T cells, or bulk PBMC T cells (not recorded which). The source of these receptors is a man between 18 and 35 years old in good health.

The chain joins TRBV5-4 to TRBJ2-7; TCRdb's D call of TRBD2 is untestable without DNA. The germline CDR1 and CDR2 sequences are SGHNT and YYREEE (reference sequence). This CDR3 is built from 15 residues. The CDR3 sequence: CASSLGGGDVAEQYF.

The V gene is TRBV5-1, the J gene TRBJ1-6; absent DNA, TCRdb's TRBD1 call cannot be checked. The CDR3 totals 15 residues. Germline lookup yields CDR1 SGHRS and CDR2 YFSETQ. The CDR3 protein is CASSLGGAASVPLHF.

The chain combines TRBV12-3 or TRBV12-4 with TRBJ2-3; as DNA is missing, the TRBD1 call by TCRdb cannot be tested. The CDR3 consists of 16 residues. The CDR3: CASSWIDSSVTDTQYF.

The chain links TRBV12-3 or TRBV12-4 to TRBJ2-5; the TCRdb call, TRBD1, lacks DNA for checking. The CDR3 length is 15 residues. This chain's CDR3 is CASLMFRGEGETQYF.

The V and J genes are TRBV15 and TRBJ2-1; TCRdb designates TRBD2, a call that cannot be tested without DNA. CDR3 length: 15 amino acids. Per germline, CDR1 LNHNV and CDR2 YYDKDF (reference sequence). CDR3: CATRAGLAGEDEQFF.

The chain is built from TRBV28 and TRBJ2-3; TCRdb's D call, TRBD2, is unchecked because there is no DNA. The CDR3 has 16 residues. Per the germline V gene, CDR1 is MDHEN and CDR2 is SYDVKM. The CDR3 loop is CASSLVGLAVGDTQYF.

The rearrangement joins TRBV3-1 to TRBJ2-1. Per germline, CDR1 LGHDT and CDR2 YNNKEL (reference sequence). CDR3 length equals 15 residues. CDR3 amino acids: CASSQDPLAHNEQFF.

The V and J genes are TRBV20-1 and TRBJ2-3; TCRdb returns TRBD2, unconfirmable since there is no DNA. The germline gives CDR1 DFQATT, CDR2 SNEGSKA (reference sequence). There are 19 residues in the CDR3. The CDR3 protein is CSASGLAGGPVLSTDTQYF.

The rearrangement links TRBV27 to TRBJ2-2; the D call of TRBD1 rests on TCRdb alone, since no DNA is present to check it. The CDR3 runs to 19 residues. Germline loops: CDR1 MNHEY, CDR2 SMNVEV (reference sequence). The CDR3 region is CASSFAPFAIDRDTGELFF.

V and J are TRBV4-3 and TRBJ1-6; TCRdb's D gene call, TRBD1, goes unchecked for lack of DNA. Germline V gene sequence: CDR1 LGHNA, CDR2 YSLEER. The CDR3 runs to 16 residues. The CDR3 spells CASSQDARGHRSPLHF.